This T cell receptor (beta chain) was identified in a study of HIV-infected patients and healthy controls. This clonotype turned up a few times. TCRdb re-derived calls from the 5' RACE reads in MiXCR, one entry per CDR3 protein. The table lists some 70,000 distinct CDR3 sequences, about 19% of them singletons. The CDR3 extends over 18 amino acids. Unmatched junction bases numbered 15, after V lost 6 bases and J lost 0 bases. Germline V gives CDR1 WSHSY, CDR2 SAAADI. Sequencing input: CD4+ T cells from blood. The TCR originated in a human donor in good health. V usage is TRBV10-2 and J usage is TRBJ1-1; 8 nucleotides match TRBD1. For the CDR3, the DNA is TGCGCCAGCAGGGGATCCGGGACAGGAGTGTTGATGAACACTGAAGCTTTCTTT. This gives the protein CASRGSGTGVLMNTEAFF.